These 2 T cell receptor beta chains came from one sample sequenced in a study of T cells in Graves' hyperthyroidism and ophthalmopathy. Regions amplified from RNA transcripts were the TCR beta CDR3 regions. TCR CDR3 regions were first amplified by RT-PCR with HTBI primers. Each CDR3 protein gets one entry after TCRdb re-called the multiplex PCR reads with MiXCR. Of around 420,000 distinct CDR3 sequences listed, approximately 14% were seen once; the top ten hold around 7.3%. What was sequenced was blood. These receptors were collected from a woman aged 18 to 35 with Graves' hyperthyroidism.

The table lists this clonotype with a few counts. This chain uses TRBV9 with TRBJ2-2, with no clear D. The V gene lost 3 bases and the J gene lost 5 bases, with 5 bases spanning the gap. Germline V gene lookup returns CDR1 SGDLS and CDR2 YYNGEE. The CDR3 length is 12 residues. The CDR3 region is CASSEATGELFF. The DNA of the CDR3 is TGTGCCAGCAGCGAAGCGACCGGGGAGCTGTTTTTT.

This clonotype appeared many times. The chain links TRBV3-1 to TRBJ1-1, with D uncertain. The CDR3 has 13 residues. Germline CDR1 is LGHDT and CDR2 is YNNKEL (reference sequence). V shed 0 bases and J shed 11 bases, with 13 bases lying between them. CDR3 coding DNA: TGTGCCAGCAGCCAAGACGTCTTGTTCGGGGCTTTCTTT. Its translation is CASSQDVLFGAFF.